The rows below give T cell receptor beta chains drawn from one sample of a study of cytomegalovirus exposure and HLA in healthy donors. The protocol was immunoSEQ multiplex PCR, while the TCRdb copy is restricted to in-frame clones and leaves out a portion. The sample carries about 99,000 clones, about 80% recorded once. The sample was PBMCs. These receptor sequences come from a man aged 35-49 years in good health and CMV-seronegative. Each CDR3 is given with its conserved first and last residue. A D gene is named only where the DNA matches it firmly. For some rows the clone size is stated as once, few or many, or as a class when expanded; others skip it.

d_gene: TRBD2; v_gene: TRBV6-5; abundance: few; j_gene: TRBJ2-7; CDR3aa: CASSYPGTSGNEQYF; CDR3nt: TGTGCCAGCAGTTATCCCGGGACTAGCGGGAACGAGCAGTACTTC
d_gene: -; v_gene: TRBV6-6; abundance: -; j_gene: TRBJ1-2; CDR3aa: CASSPGEGGYTF; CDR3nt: TGTGCCAGCAGCCCTGGAGAAGGAGGCTACACCTTC
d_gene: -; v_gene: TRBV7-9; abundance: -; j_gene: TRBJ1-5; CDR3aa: CASSLGSRDGNQPQHF; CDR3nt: TGTGCCAGCAGCTTAGGGAGCAGGGATGGCAATCAGCCCCAGCATTTT
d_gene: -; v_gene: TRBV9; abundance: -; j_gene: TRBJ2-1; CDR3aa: CASSVDPGGRVSEQFF; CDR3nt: TGTGCCAGCAGCGTAGATCCGGGGGGCCGGGTTAGTGAGCAGTTCTTC
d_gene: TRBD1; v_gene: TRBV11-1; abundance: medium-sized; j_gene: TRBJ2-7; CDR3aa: CASSLGTAYEQYF; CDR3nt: TGTGCCAGCAGCCTTGGGACAGCCTACGAGCAGTACTTC
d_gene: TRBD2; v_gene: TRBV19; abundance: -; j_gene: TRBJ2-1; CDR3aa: CASSPVNIAGPHNEQFF; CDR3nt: TGTGCCAGTAGCCCCGTAAATATAGCGGGGCCACACAATGAGCAGTTCTTC
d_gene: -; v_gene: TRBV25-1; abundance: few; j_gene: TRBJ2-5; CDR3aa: CASSEGPGEVETQYF; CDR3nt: TGTGCCAGCAGTGAGGGGCCTGGCGAGGTTGAGACCCAGTACTTC
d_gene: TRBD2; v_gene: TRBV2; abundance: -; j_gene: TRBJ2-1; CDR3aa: CASSEALMGLAGSSYNEQFF; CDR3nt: TGTGCCAGCAGTGAAGCCCTTATGGGCCTAGCGGGATCTTCCTACAATGAGCAGTTCTTC
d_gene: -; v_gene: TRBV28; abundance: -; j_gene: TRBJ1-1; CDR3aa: CASSPPQDTEAFF; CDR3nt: TGTGCCAGCAGTCCCCCTCAGGACACTGAAGCTTTCTTT
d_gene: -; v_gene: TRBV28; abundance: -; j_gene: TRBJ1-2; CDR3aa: CASSFGGSRYGYTF; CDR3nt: TGTGCCAGCAGTTTCGGGGGGAGTCGCTATGGCTACACCTTC
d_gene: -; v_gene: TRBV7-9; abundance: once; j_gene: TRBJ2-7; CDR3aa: CASTYGTYEQYF; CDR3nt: TGTGCCAGCACCTACGGGACCTACGAGCAGTACTTC
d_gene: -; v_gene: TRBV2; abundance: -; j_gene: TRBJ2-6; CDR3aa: CASTVGGSGANVLTF; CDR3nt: TGTGCCAGCACCGTAGGGGGCTCTGGGGCCAACGTCCTGACTTTC
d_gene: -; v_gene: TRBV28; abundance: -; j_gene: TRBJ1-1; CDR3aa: CASSLGAAGSTEAFF; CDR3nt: TGTGCCAGCAGTTTAGGGGCCGCGGGGAGCACTGAAGCTTTCTTT
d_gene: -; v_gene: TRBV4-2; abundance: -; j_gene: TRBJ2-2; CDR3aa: CASSQEATGELFF; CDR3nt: TGTGCCAGCAGCCAAGAGGCTACCGGGGAGCTGTTTTTT
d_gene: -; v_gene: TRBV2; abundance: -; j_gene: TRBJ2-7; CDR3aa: CASSEALQSLAMQYF; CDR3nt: TGTGCCAGCAGTGAAGCGCTTCAGTCTCTAGCTATGCAGTACTTC
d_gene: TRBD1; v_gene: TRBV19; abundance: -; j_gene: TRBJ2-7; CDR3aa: CASSQSLQGTYEQYF; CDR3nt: TGTGCCAGTAGTCAAAGCCTACAGGGGACCTACGAGCAGTACTTC
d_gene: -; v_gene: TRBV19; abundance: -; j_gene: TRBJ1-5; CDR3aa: CASSQQGSQPQHF; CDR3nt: TGTGCCAGTAGTCAACAGGGTAGCCAGCCCCAGCATTTT
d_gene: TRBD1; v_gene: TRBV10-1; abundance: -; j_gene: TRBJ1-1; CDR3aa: CASSQNRQGLNTEAFF; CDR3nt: TGCGCCAGCAGCCAAAACCGACAGGGACTGAACACTGAAGCTTTCTTT
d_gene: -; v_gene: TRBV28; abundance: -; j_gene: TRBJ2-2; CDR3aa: CASGRRDGTGELFF; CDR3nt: TGTGCCAGCGGCCGCCGGGATGGCACCGGGGAGCTGTTTTTT
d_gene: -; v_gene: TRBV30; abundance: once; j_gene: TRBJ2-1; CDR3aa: CAWGGGSSYNEQFF; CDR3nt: TGTGCCTGGGGGGGCGGGAGCTCCTACAATGAGCAGTTCTTC
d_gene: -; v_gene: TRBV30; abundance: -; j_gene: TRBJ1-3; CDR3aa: CAWSHTSGNTIYF; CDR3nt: TGTGCCTGGAGTCACACGTCTGGAAACACCATATATTTT
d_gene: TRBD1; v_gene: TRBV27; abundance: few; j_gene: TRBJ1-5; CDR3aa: CASSPDRAVQPQHF; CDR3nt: TGTGCCAGCAGCCCGGACAGGGCGGTTCAGCCCCAGCATTTT
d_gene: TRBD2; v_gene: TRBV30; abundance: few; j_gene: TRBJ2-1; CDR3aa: CAWSLAGGPYNEQFF; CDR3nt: TGTGCCTGGTCACTAGCGGGGGGGCCCTACAATGAGCAGTTCTTC
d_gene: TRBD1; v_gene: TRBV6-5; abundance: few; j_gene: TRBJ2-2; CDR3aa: CASSRQGAGELFF; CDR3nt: TGTGCCAGCAGCAGACAGGGCGCCGGGGAGCTGTTTTTT
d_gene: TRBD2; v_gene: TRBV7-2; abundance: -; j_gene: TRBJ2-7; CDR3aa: CASSVSGTSGSYEQYF; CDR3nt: TGTGCCAGCAGCGTATCCGGGACTAGCGGCTCCTACGAGCAGTACTTC
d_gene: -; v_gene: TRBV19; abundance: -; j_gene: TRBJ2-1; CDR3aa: CASSIDPQQGSYNEQFF; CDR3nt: TGTGCCAGTAGTATAGATCCCCAACAGGGATCCTACAATGAGCAGTTCTTC
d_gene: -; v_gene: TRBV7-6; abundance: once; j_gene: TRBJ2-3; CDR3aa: CASSLVMEDAPPGTDTQYF; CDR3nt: TGTGCCAGCAGCTTAGTTATGGAGGACGCCCCACCTGGGACAGATACGCAGTATTTT
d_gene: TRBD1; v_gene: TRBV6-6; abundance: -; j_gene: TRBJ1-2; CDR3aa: CASSYSNPGGYGYTF; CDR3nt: TGTGCCAGCAGTTACTCCAATCCAGGGGGCTATGGCTACACCTTC
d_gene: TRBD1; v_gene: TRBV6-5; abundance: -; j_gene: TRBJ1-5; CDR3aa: CASSVGQGGSQHF; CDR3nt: TGTGCCAGCAGCGTGGGACAGGGTGGGTCCCAGCATTTT
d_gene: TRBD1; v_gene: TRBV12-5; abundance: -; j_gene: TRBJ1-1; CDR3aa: CASGLGTGKAFF; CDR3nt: TGTGCTAGTGGTTTGGGGACAGGGAAAGCTTTCTTT
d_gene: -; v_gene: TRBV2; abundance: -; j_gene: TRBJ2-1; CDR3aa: CASRLVGEQFF; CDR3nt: TGTGCCAGCAGGTTGGTTGGCGAGCAGTTCTTC
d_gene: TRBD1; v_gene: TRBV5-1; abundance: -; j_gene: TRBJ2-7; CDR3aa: CASSLRQGGTFPYEQYF; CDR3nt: TGCGCCAGCAGCCTAAGACAGGGGGGGACCTTTCCCTACGAGCAGTACTTC
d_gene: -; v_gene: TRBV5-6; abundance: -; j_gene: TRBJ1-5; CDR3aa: CASGEAGTNQPQHF; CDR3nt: TGTGCCAGCGGGGAGGCAGGGACCAATCAGCCCCAGCATTTT
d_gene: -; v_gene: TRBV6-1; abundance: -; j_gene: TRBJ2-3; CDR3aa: CASSQVRPTGSSTDTQYF; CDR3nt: TGTGCCAGCAGTCAAGTCCGCCCGACAGGTTCTAGCACAGATACGCAGTATTTT
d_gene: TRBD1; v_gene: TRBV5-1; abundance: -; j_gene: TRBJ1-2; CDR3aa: CASSLEGDRGGSGYTF; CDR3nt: TGCGCCAGCAGCTTGGAGGGGGACAGGGGAGGATCTGGCTACACCTTC
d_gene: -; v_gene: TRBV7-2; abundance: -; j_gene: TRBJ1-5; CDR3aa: CASSLDSSNQPQHF; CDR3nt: TGTGCCAGCAGCTTAGACAGTAGCAATCAGCCCCAGCATTTT
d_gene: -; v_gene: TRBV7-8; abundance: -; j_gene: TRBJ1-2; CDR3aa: CASSLELSGVGYTF; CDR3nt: TGTGCCAGCAGCTTAGAATTAAGCGGGGTCGGCTACACCTTC
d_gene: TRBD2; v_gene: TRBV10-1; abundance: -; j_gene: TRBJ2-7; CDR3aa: CASSEREAGPPYEQYF; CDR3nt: TGCGCCAGCAGTGAGCGGGAAGCGGGACCTCCCTACGAGCAGTACTTC
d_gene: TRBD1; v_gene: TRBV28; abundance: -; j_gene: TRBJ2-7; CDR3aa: CASRRGQGEVYEQYF; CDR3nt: TGTGCCAGCAGACGTGGACAGGGGGAAGTCTACGAGCAGTACTTC
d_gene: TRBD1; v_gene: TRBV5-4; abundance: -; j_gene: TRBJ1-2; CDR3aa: CASSLSGTVYGYTF; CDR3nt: TGTGCCAGCAGCTTGTCCGGGACAGTGTATGGCTACACCTTC
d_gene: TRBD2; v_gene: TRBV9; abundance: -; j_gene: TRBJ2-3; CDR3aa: CASTISGGAGDTQYF; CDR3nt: TGTGCCAGCACCATTAGCGGGGGGGCAGGAGATACGCAGTATTTT
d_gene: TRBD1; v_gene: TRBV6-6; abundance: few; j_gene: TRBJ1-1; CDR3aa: CASRNPRQGVTEAFF; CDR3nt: TGTGCCAGCAGAAATCCGCGACAGGGGGTCACTGAAGCTTTCTTT
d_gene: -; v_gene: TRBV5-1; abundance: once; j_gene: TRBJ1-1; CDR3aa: CASSLPRQDTEAFF; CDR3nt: TGCGCCAGCAGCTTGCCAAGGCAGGACACTGAAGCTTTCTTT
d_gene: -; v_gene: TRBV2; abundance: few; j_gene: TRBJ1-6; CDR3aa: CASSAFRYYNSPLHF; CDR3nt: TGTGCCAGCAGTGCCTTCCGGTACTATAATTCACCCCTCCACTTT
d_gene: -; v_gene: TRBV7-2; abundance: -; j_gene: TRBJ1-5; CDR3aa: CASSLGNGAGQPQHF; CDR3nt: TGTGCCAGCAGCTTAGGCAATGGGGCCGGCCAGCCCCAGCATTTT
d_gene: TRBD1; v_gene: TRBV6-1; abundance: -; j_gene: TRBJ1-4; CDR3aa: CASSEGTGSEKLFF; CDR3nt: TGTGCCAGCAGTGAGGGGACAGGGAGTGAAAAACTGTTTTTT
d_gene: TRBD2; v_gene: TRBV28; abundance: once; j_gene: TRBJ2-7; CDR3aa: CASSLAGRDLEQYF; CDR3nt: TGTGCCAGCAGTTTAGCGGGGAGGGACCTCGAGCAGTACTTC
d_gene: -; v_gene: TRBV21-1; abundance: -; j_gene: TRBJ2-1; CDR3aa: CASRKKGSGRAGDEQFF; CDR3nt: TGTGCCAGCAGGAAAAAGGGGAGCGGGAGGGCCGGGGATGAGCAGTTCTTC